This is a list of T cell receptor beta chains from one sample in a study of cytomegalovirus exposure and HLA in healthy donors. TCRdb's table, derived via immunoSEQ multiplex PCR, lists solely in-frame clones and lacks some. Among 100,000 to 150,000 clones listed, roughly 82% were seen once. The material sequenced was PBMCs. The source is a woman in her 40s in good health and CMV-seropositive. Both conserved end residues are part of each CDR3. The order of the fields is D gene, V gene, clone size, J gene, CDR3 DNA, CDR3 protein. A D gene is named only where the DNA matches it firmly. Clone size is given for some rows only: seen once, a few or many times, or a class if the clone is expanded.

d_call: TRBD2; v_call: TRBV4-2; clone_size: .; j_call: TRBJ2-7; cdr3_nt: TGTGCCAGCAGCCAAGAAGTTACCGGACTAGCGGTATACGAGCAGTACTTC; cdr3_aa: CASSQEVTGLAVYEQYF
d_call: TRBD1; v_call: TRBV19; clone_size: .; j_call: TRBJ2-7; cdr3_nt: TGTGCCAGTAGTATAGATTGGGACAGGGGGACCTACGAGCAGTACTTC; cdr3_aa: CASSIDWDRGTYEQYF
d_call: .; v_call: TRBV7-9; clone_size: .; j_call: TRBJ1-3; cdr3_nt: TGTGCCAGCAGCTCTCCGGGACTGAGCTCTGGAAACACCATATATTTT; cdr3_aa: CASSSPGLSSGNTIYF
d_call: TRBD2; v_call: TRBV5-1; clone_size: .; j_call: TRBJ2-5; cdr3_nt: TGCGCCAGCACCACAAGCGGGATCCAAGAGACCCAGTACTTC; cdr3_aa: CASTTSGIQETQYF
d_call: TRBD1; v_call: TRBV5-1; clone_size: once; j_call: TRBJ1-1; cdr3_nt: TGCGCCAGCAGAAAGGACAGGGTCCCGAGCACTGAAGCTTTCTTT; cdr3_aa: CASRKDRVPSTEAFF
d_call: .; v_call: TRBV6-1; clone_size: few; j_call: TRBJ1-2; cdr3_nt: TGTGCCAGCAGCCCCGACAGGGGCTACACCTTC; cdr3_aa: CASSPDRGYTF
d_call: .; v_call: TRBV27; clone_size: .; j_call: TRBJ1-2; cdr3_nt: TGTGCCAGCAGCCCCACTCAAGCTAACTATGGCTACACCTTC; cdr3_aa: CASSPTQANYGYTF
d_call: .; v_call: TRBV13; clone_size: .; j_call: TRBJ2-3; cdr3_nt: TGTGCCAGCAGGGGCGGGGAGATAGATACGCAGTATTTT; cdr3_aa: CASRGGEIDTQYF
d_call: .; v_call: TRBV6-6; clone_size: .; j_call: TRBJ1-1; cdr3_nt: TGTGCCAGCAGCCTAGCCGGTTGGAACACTGAAGCTTTCTTT; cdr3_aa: CASSLAGWNTEAFF
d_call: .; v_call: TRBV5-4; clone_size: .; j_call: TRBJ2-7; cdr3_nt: TGTGCCAGCAGCTTGGAGCTCGGCGAGCAGTACTTC; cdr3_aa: CASSLELGEQYF
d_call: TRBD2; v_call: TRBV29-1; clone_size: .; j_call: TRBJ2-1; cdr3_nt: TGCAGCGTTGTGGTATGGACTAGCCCGACCGAGGGCTCCTACAATGAGCAGTTCTTC; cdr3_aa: CSVVVWTSPTEGSYNEQFF
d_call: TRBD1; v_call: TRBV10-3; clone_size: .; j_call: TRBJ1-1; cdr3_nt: TGTGCCATCAGTGAATTGGGACAGGGGACTGAAGCTTTCTTT; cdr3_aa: CAISELGQGTEAFF
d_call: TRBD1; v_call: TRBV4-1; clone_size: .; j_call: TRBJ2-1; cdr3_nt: TGCGCCAGCAGCAAAGGGGACAGGGGGGCCGATGAGCAGTTCTTC; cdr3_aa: CASSKGDRGADEQFF
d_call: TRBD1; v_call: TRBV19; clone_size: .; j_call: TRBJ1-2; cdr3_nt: TGTGCCAGCCTACAGGGGGACTATGGCTACACCTTC; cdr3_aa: CASLQGDYGYTF
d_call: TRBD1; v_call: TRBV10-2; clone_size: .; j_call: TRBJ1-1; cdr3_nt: TGCGCCAGCAGGCGACAGGGGGATAACACTGAAGCTTTCTTT; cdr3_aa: CASRRQGDNTEAFF
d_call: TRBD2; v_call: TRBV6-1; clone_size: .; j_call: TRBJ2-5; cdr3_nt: TGTGCCACCCGGGGGGAAGAGACCCAGTACTTC; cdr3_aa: CATRGEETQYF
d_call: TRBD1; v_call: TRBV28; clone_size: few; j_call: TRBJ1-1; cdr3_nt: TGTGCCAGCAGCATGGGGGACAGCACGACAGCTTTCTTT; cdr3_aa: CASSMGDSTTAFF
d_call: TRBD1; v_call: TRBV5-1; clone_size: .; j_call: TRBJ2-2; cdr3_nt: TGCGCCAGCAGCCGGGACAGTTATACCGGGGAGCTGTTTTTT; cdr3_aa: CASSRDSYTGELFF
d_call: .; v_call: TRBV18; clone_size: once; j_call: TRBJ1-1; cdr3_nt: TGTGCCAGCTCTTCAGACTTGAACACTGAAGCTTTCTTT; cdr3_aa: CASSSDLNTEAFF
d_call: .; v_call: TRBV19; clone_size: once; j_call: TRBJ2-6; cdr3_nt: TGTGCCAGTAGACCTACAGGTGACTCTGGGGCCAACGTCCTGACTTTC; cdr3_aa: CASRPTGDSGANVLTF
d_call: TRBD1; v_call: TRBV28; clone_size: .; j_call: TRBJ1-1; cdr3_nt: TGTGCCAGCAGTTTTCGACAGGGTGGTGGGAACACTGAAGCTTTCTTT; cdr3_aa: CASSFRQGGGNTEAFF
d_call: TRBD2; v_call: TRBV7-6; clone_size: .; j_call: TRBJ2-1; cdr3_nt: TGTGCCAGCAGCCGCAATGTGATAGCGGGAGGGGGTGAGCAGTTCTTC; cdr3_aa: CASSRNVIAGGGEQFF
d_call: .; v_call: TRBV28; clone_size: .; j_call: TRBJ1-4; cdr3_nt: TGTGCCAGCATTACGGGGGTAGGGGACCCTAATGAAAAACTGTTTTTT; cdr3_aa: CASITGVGDPNEKLFF
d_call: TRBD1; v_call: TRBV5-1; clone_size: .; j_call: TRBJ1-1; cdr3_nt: TGCGCCAGCAGCTTAGCGGGACAGGGTGCGAACACTGAAGCTTTCTTT; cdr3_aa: CASSLAGQGANTEAFF
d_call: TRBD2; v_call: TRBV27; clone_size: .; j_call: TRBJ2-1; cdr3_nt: TGTGCCAGCAGTTTATCATGGCGGGAGAATGAGCAGTTCTTC; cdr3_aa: CASSLSWRENEQFF
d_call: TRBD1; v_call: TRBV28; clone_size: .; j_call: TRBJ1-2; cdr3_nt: TGTGCCAGCAGTCCAATGGGACAGCCCTACTATGGCTACACCTTC; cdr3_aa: CASSPMGQPYYGYTF
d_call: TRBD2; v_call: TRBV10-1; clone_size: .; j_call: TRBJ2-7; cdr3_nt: TGCGCCAGCAGGGGAATGGGTAGCGGGGACTACGAGCAGTACTTC; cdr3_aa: CASRGMGSGDYEQYF
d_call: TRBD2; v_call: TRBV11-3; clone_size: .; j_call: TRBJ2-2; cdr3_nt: TGTGCCAGCAGCCTGGAGACTAGCTCCGGGGAGCTGTTTTTT; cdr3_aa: CASSLETSSGELFF
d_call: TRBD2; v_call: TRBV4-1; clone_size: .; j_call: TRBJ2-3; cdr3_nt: TGCGCCAGCAGCCAACCTAGACTAGCGGGAGGCACAGATACGCAGTATTTT; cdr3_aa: CASSQPRLAGGTDTQYF
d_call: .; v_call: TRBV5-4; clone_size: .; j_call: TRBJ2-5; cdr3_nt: TGTGCCAGCAGCGGGGGACGGGGGGAGACCCAGTACTTC; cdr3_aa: CASSGGRGETQYF
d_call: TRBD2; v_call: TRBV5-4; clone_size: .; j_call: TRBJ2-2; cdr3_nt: TGTGCCAGCAGCTTGGTCGCTAGCGGGAGGGCCGGGGAGCTGTTTTTT; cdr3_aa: CASSLVASGRAGELFF
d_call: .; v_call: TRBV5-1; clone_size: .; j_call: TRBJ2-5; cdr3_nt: TGCGCCAGCAGCTTGTACAGGGAAGAGACCCAGTACTTC; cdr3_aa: CASSLYREETQYF
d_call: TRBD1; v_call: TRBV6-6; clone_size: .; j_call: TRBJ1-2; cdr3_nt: TGTGCCAGCGGGGACAGGGTGGGCTACACCTTC; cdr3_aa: CASGDRVGYTF
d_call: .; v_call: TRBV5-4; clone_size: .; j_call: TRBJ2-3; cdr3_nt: TGTGCCAGCAGACGAAGCAGGGGCACAGATACGCAGTATTTT; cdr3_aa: CASRRSRGTDTQYF
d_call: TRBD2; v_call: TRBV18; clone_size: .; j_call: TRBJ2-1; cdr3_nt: TGTGCCAGCTCACCAGCCGGGAGGGATTACAATGAGCAGTTCTTC; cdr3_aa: CASSPAGRDYNEQFF
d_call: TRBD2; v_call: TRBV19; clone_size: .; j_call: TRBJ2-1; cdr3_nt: TGTGCCAGTAGTGGGAGCGGGACCCCCTACAATGAGCAGTTCTTC; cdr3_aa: CASSGSGTPYNEQFF
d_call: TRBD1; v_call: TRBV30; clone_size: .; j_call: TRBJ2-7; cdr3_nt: TGTGCCTGGAGCCGGGACAGCCGCACCGAGCAGTACTTC; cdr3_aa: CAWSRDSRTEQYF
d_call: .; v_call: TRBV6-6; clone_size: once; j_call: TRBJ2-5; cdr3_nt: TGTGCCAGCAGTCCCGACTGGAGGGACCAAGAGACCCAGTACTTC; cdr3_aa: CASSPDWRDQETQYF
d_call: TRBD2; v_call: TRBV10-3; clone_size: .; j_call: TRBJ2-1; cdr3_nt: TGTGCCATCAGTGAGTCCGGAGGAGCGGGAGGGAAAAATGAGCAGTTCTTC; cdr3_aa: CAISESGGAGGKNEQFF
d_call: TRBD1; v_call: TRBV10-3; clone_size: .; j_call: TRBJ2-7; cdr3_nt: TGTGCCATCAGCCCGATCGGGACAGGGGGAGACGAGCAGTACTTC; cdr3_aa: CAISPIGTGGDEQYF
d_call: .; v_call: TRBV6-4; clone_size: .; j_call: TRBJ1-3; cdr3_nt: TGTGCCAGCGCCAATCTTTGGGAGGGGACTGGAAACACCATATATTTT; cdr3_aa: CASANLWEGTGNTIYF
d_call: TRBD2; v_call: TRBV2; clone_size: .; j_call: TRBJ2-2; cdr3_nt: TGTGCCAGCAGTGAATTAGCGGGGACCGGGGAGCTGTTTTTT; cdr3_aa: CASSELAGTGELFF
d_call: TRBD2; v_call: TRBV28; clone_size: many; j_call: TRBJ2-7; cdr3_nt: TGTGCCAGCAGTTTATGGGGGACTAGCACCTTCCACGAGCAGTACTTC; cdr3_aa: CASSLWGTSTFHEQYF
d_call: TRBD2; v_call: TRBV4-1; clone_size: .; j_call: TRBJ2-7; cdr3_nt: TGCGCCAGCAGCCGAGAAGCGGGAGGGAGTGGCAACGAGCAGTACTTC; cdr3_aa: CASSREAGGSGNEQYF
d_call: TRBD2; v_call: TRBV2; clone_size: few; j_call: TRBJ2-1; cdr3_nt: TGTGCCAGCAGTGAAATAGCGGGCAATGAGCAGTTCTTC; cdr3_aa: CASSEIAGNEQFF
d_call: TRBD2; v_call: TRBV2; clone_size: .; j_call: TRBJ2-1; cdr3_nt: TGTGCCAGCAAACTGACTAGCGATTACAATGAGCAGTTCTTC; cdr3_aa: CASKLTSDYNEQFF
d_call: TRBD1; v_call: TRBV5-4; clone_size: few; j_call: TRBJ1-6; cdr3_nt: TGTGCCAGCAGTCCGACAGGGGGTTCACCCCTCCACTTT; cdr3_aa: CASSPTGGSPLHF
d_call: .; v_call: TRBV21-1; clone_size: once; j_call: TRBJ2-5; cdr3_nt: TGTGCCAGCAGCAAAGAGGGGACAGAGTACCAAGAGACCCAGTACTTC; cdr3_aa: CASSKEGTEYQETQYF
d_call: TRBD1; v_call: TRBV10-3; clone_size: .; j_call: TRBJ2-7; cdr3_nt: TGTGCCATCAGTGACCGGACAGGGGAAGACGAGCAGTACTTC; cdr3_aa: CAISDRTGEDEQYF
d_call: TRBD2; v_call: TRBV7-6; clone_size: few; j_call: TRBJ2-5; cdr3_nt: TGTGCCAGCAGCCACCGACTAGCGGGAGAGACCCAGTACTTC; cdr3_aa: CASSHRLAGETQYF
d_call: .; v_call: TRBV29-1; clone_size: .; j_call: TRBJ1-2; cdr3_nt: TGCAGCGTTGTGGAGGGGAACTATGGCTACACCTTC; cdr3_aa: CSVVEGNYGYTF
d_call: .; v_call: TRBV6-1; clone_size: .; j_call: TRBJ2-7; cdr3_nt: TGTGCCAGCAGTGAATCAACTGATGGCTACGAGCAGTACTTC; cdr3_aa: CASSESTDGYEQYF
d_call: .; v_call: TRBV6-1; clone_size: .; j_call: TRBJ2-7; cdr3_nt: TGTGCCAGCAGTGACGCCGGGACTTTCTCCTACGAGCAGTACTTC; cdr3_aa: CASSDAGTFSYEQYF
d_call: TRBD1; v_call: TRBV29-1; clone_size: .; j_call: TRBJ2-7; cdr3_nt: TGCAGCGTCCGGGACAGGGTCTTGCACGAGCAGTACTTC; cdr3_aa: CSVRDRVLHEQYF
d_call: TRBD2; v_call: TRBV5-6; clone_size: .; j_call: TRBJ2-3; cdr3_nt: TGTGCCAGCAGCTTGAAGGTAGCGGGAGCGACAGATACGCAGTATTTT; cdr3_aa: CASSLKVAGATDTQYF
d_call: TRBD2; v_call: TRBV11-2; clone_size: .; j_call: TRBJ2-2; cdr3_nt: TGTGCCAGCAGCATGGGACTAGCGGGAGGAACCGGGGAGCTGTTTTTT; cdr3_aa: CASSMGLAGGTGELFF
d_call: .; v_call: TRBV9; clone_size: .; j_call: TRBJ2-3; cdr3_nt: TGTGCCAGCAGCGTAGGCGTCGGAGATACGCAGTATTTT; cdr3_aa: CASSVGVGDTQYF
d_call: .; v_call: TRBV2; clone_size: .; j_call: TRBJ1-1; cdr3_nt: TGTGCCAGCAGTGATGATAGGAACACTGAAGCTTTCTTT; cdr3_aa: CASSDDRNTEAFF
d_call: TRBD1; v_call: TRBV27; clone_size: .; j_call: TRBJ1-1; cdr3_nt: TGTGCCAGCAGTTTATCCGGACAGGGGGGCACTGAAGCTTTCTTT; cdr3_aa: CASSLSGQGGTEAFF
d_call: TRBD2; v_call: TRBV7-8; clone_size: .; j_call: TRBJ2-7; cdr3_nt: TGTGCCAGCAGCGCTTTACTAGCGGGGGGCCGATACGAGCAGTACTTC; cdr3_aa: CASSALLAGGRYEQYF